This T cell receptor beta chain appears in the sequencing data of a study of neurological immune-mediated disorders. General observations from the study: The greatest degree of TCR clonal expansion was observed in HTLV-1-associated myelopathy, with the lowest in multiple sclerosis, below that of healthy controls.

This clonotype was seen only a few times. Its target is unknown. The CDR3 has 14 amino acids. With 4 bases removed from V and 2 bases from J, the gap between germline ends came to 12 bases. Germline V gene sequence: CDR1 SGHKS, CDR2 YYEKEE (reference sequence). Stated time point: technical triplicate 1. PBMCs stored at -80 C, numbering 2 million, were the origin of the unsorted libraries. The authors produced cDNA by 5'RACE using 10-nucleotide random UMIs. In each sequencing run, over 170 million TCR-beta sequences were generated from 15-18 subjects. TCRdb reanalysed the 5' RACE reads using MiXCR and keeps one entry per CDR3 protein. Of 40,000 or so distinct CDR3 sequences listed, approximately 10% are singletons.

This clonotype was sampled from a man aged 55 to 69 with HTLV-1-associated myelopathy (HAM/TSP). The sequencing input was PBMCs. This chain uses TRBV5-5 with TRBJ2-5; no definite D call. Here the CDR3 reads CASSLSGPQETQYF. CDR3 in DNA: TGTGCCAGCAGCCTGTCAGGACCTCAAGAGACCCAGTACTTC.